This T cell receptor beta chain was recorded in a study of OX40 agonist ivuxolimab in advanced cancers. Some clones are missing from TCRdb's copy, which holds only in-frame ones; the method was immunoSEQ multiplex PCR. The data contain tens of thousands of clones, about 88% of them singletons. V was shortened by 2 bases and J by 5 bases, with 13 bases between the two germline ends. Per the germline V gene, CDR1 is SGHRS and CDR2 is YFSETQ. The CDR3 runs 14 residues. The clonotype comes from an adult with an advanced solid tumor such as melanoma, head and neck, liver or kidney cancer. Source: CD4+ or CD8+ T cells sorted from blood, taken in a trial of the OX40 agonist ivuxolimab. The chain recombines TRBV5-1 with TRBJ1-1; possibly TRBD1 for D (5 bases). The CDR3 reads CASSLVTGETEAFF. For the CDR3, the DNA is TGCGCCAGCAGCTTAGTGACGGGGGAGACTGAAGCTTTCTTT.